This T cell receptor beta chain comes out of a study of radiotherapy plus CTLA-4 blockade in lung cancer. On this clone: Its antigen is unidentified.

CTLA-4 blockade using ipilimumab, together with focal radiation, was received by patients with chemo-refractory metastatic non-small-cell lung cancer. Overall study findings and caveats: After radiotherapy and ipilimumab, tumor-derived clones expanded in peripheral blood.

Germline assignment: CDR1 GTSNPN and CDR2 SVGIG (reference sequence). The length of the CDR3 is 16 residues. V lost 2 bases to trimming and J lost 1 base; unmatched junction nucleotides: 10. Sequencing used immunoSEQ multiplex PCR; TCRdb keeps in-frame clones, though not all of them. The sample records some 60,000 clones, roughly four fifths being singletons. The sequenced sample was peripheral blood, obtained from a patient treated with radiotherapy plus ipilimumab. This rearrangement joins TRBV30 to TRBJ1-2; 7 bases map to TRBD1. The TCR comes from a human donor with non-small cell lung cancer who had a complete response to radiotherapy plus ipilimumab. CDR3 sequence (DNA): TGTGCCTGGAGTCGACAGGGACTTAAAAATAACTATGGCTACACCTTC. This codes for CAWSRQGLKNNYGYTF.